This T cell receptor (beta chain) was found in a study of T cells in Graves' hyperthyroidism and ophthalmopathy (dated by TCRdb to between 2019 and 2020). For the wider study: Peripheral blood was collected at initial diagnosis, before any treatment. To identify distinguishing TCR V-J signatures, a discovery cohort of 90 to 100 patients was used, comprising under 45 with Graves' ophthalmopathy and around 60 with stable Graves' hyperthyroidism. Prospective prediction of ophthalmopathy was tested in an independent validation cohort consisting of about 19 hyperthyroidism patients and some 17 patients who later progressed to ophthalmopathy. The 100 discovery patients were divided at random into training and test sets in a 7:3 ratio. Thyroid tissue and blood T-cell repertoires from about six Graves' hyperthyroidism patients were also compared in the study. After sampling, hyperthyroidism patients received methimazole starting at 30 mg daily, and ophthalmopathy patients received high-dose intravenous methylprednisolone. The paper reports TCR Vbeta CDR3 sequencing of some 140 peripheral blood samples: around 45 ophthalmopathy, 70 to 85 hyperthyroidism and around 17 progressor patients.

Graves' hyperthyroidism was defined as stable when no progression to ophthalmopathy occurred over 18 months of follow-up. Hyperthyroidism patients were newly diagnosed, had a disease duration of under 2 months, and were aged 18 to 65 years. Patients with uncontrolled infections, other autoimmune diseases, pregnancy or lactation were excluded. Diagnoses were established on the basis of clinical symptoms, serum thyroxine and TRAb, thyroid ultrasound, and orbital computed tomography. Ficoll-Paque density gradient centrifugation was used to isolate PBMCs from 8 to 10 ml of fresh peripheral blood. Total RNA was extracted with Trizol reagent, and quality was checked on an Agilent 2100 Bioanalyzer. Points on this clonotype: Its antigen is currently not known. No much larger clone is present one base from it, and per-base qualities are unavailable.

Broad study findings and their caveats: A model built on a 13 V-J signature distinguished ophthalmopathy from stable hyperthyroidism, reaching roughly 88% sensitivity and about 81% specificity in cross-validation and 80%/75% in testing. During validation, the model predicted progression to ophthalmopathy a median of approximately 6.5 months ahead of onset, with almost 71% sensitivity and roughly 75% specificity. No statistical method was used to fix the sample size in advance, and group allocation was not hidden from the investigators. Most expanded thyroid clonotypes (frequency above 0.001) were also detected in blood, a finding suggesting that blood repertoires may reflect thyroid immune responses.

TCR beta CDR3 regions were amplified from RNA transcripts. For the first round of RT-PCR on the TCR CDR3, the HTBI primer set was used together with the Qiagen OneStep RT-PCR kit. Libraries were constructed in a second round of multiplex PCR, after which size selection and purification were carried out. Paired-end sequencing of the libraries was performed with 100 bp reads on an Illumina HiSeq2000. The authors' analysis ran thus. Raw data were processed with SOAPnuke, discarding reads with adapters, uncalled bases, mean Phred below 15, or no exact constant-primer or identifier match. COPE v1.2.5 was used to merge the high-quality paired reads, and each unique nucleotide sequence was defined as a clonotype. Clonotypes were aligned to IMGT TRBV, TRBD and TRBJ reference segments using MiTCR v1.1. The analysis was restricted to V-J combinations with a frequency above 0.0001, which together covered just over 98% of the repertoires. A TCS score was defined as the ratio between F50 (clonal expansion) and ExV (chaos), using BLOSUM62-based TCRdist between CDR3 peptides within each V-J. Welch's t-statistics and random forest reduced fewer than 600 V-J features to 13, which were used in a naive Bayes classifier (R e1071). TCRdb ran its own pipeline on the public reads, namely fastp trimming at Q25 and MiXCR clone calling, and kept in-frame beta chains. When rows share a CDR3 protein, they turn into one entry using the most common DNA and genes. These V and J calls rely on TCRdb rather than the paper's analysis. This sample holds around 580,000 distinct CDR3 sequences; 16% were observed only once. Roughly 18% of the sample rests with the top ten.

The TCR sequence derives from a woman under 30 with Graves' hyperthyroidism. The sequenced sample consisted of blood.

The nucleotides read TGTGCCATCAGTGAGACAGGGACCCCCACAGATACGCAGTATTTT. Translation gives CAISETGTPTDTQYF. The chain uses TRBV10-3 and TRBJ2-3; tentative D gene TRBD1, with 6 bases matching. V lost 2 bases and J lost 2 bases; the stretch between them is 11 bases long. The CDR3 runs 15 residues from the cysteine to the phenylalanine. This entry keeps only the CDR3 DNA: 45 bases, framed from base 1. The germline V gene supplies CDR1 ENHRY and CDR2 SYGVKD.